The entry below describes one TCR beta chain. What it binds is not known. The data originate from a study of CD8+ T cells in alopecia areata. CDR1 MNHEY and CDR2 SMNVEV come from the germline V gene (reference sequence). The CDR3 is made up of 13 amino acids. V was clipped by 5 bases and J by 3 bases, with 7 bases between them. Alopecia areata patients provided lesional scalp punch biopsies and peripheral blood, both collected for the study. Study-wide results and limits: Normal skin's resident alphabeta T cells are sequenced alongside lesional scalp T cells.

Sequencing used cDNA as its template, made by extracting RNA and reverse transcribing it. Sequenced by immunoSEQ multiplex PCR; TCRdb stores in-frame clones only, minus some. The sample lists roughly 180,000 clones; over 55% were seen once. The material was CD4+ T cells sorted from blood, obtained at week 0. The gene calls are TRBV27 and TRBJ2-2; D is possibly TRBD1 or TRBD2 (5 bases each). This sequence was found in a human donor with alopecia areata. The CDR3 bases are TGTGCCAGCAGTGGGACGGACACCGGGGAGCTGTTTTTT. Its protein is CASSGTDTGELFF.